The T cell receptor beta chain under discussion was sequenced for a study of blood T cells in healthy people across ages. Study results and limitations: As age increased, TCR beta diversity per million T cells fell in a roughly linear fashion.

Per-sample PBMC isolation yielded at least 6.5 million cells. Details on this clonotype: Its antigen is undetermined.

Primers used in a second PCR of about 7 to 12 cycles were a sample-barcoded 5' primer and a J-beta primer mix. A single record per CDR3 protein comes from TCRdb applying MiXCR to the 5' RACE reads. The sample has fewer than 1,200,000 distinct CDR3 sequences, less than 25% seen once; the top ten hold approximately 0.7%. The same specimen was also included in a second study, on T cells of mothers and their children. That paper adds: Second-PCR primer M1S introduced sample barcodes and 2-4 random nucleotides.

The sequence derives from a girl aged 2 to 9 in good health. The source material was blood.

The CDR3 region has the DNA TGTGCCAGCAGCTTCGAGACAGGGGGGTACAGTGAAGCTTTCTTT. It translates to CASSFETGGYSEAFF. V and J are TRBV7-8 and TRBJ1-1, with TRBD1 identical over 9 bases. Germline trimming cut 3 bases from V and 7 bases from J; bases unmatched to any gene: 9. The CDR3 length is 15 residues. From germline, CDR1 is SGHVS and CDR2 FQNEAQ.